This T cell receptor beta chain comes out of a study of blood T cell repertoires in COVID-19. V lost 5 bases, J lost 3 bases, and 3 bases stayed unmatched. The CDR3 covers 13 residues. The germline gives CDR1 SGHAT, CDR2 FQNNGV. The table came from immunoSEQ multiplex PCR; TCRdb's copy has only in-frame clones and leaves some out. The sample has 90,000 to 150,000 clones; around three quarters are singletons. The chain has TRBV11-2 and TRBJ2-5; 7 nucleotides match TRBD2. Sequencing was performed on peripheral blood. The sequence came from a woman of 80 years or more with acute or convalescent COVID-19. DNA of the CDR3: TGTGCCAGCAGCCTGGGGGGGGAAGAGACCCAGTACTTC. It encodes CASSLGGEETQYF.